What follows are 16 T cell receptor beta chains derived from one specimen sequenced in a study of T cell responses to AZD1222 COVID-19 vaccine. The method was immunoSEQ multiplex PCR; TCRdb's version includes in-frame clones alone and lacks a portion of them. The profile shows some 160,000 clones, roughly 90% of them singletons. This sample comprised peripheral blood, obtained 28 days after the second AZD1222 dose. The receptors originated from an adult who received the AZD1222 COVID-19 vaccine.

The genes are TRBV29-1 and TRBJ2-1; 7 bases agree with TRBD1. The CDR3 is made up of 12 amino acids. Unmatched junction bases numbered 6, after V lost 6 bases and J lost 7 bases. From germline, CDR1 is SQVTM and CDR2 ANQGSEA. CDR3 region: CSVQGVGNEQFF. CDR3 DNA: TGCAGCGTCCAGGGGGTAGGTAATGAGCAGTTCTTC.

The CDR3 loop reads CASSYGTGTGYEQYF. CDR3 in DNA: TGTGCCAGCAGTTACGGGACAGGGACCGGGTACGAGCAGTACTTC. The rearrangement links TRBV6-5 to TRBJ2-7, with TRBD1 matching 9 bases. Germline V lookup: CDR1 MNHEY, CDR2 SVGAGI. J was trimmed by 4 bases and V by 2 bases; bases with no gene match: 6. This CDR3 is built from 15 residues.

V usage is TRBV12-3 or TRBV12-4 and J usage is TRBJ2-1; 7 nucleotides line up with TRBD2. V lost 4 bases, J lost 12 bases, and 9 bases stayed unmatched. The CDR3 length is 13 residues. The CDR3 loop is CASSSPWGGGQFF. CDR3 nucleotides: TGTGCCAGCAGTTCCCCCTGGGGGGGAGGGCAGTTCTTC.

The J gene is TRBJ2-3, the V gene TRBV5-1; 12 positions match TRBD2. The length of the CDR3 is 15 residues. V dropped 0 bases and J dropped 4; count of bases not matched to a gene: 0. From germline, CDR1 is SGHRS and CDR2 YFSETQ. The CDR3 here is CASSLGLAGADTQYF. CDR3 nucleotides: TGCGCCAGCAGCTTGGGACTAGCGGGAGCAGATACGCAGTATTTT.

V and J are TRBV11-2 and TRBJ2-3, with a weak D call TRBD2 (5 bases). The CDR3 totals 17 residues. Germline V gene lookup returns CDR1 SGHAT and CDR2 FQNNGV. Trimming took 5 bases from V and 2 from J, leaving 20 bases between them. As DNA, the CDR3 is TGTGCCAGCAGCCCCTCTCCGCTTCGGGATCTCACAGATACGCAGTATTTT. Encoded protein: CASSPSPLRDLTDTQYF.

The chain combines TRBV5-6 with TRBJ2-7; TRBD2 aligns across 7 bases. V shed 2 bases and J 6 bases; nucleotides not matched to a gene: 8. There are 14 residues in the CDR3. Germline values: CDR1 SGHDT, CDR2 YYEEEE. The CDR3 region has the DNA TGTGCCAGCAGCTTTGCGGGAGTTTTTACCGAGCAGTACTTC. It specifies CASSFAGVFTEQYF.

The chain recombines TRBV5-1 with TRBJ2-3, with 7 bases fitting TRBD1. J was trimmed by 2 bases and V by 4 bases; bases with no gene match: 7. Germline CDR1 reads SGHRS; CDR2 reads YFSETQ. CDR3 length: 15 residues. CDR3 in DNA: TGCGCCAGCAGCCCCGCAGGGGGAATCACAGATACGCAGTATTTT. The encoded protein is CASSPAGGITDTQYF. Complete variable domain (other parts from reference TRBV5-1 and TRBJ2-3): KAGVTQTPRYLIKTRGQQVTLSCSPISGHRSVSWYQQTPGQGLQFLFEYFSETQRNKGNFPGRFSGRQFSNSRSEMNVSTLELGDSALYLCASSPAGGITDTQYFGPGTRLTVL.

The J gene is TRBJ1-2, the V gene TRBV30, with 9 bases aligning to TRBD1. The CDR3 is made up of 12 amino acids. The V and J ends lost 5 bases and 8 bases, in that order; junction bases with no gene match: 6. Germline CDR1 reads GTSNPN; CDR2 reads SVGIG (reference sequence). The CDR3, as DNA: TGTGCCTGGGCGGGACAGGGAGAAGGCTACACCTTC. Protein sequence: CAWAGQGEGYTF. Full variable domain (rest looked up from reference TRBV30 and TRBJ1-2): SQTIHQWPATLVQPVGSPLSLECTVEGTSNPNLYWYRQAAGRGLQLLFYSVGIGQISSEVPQNLSASRPQDRQFILSSKKLLLSDSGFYLCAWAGQGEGYTFGSGTRLTVV.

This chain connects TRBV2 to TRBJ1-1; no firm D call. The CDR3 loop spans 13 amino acids. Trimming removed 7 bases from V and 5 bases from J, with 14 bases in between. Germline V gives CDR1 SNHLY, CDR2 FYNNEI. The CDR3 coding sequence is TGTGCCAGCACTTCGGAGAGGAGGACTGAAGCTTTCTTT. This encodes CASTSERRTEAFF.

This clone appeared a single time. V is TRBV4-2 and J is TRBJ1-6; maybe TRBD1 (5 bases). This CDR3 has 17 amino acids. In germline, CDR1 is LGHNA, CDR2 YNFKEQ. V lost 5 bases and J lost 8, with 22 bases in between. CDR3 sequence reads: CASSIHLGSRADSPLHF. The CDR3 DNA is TGTGCCAGCAGCATACACCTCGGGAGCAGGGCGGATTCACCCCTCCACTTT.

V gene TRBV5-4 combines with J gene TRBJ2-3; D possibly corresponds to TRBD1 (6 bases). The CDR3 runs to 13 residues. Trimming pared 4 bases from V and 5 bases from J, leaving 11 bases between. Germline CDR1 reads SGHNT; CDR2 reads YYREEE (reference sequence). CDR3 protein: CASSPKGVDTQYF. DNA of the CDR3: TGTGCCAGCAGCCCCAAGGGGGTAGATACGCAGTATTTT.

This chain links TRBV3-1 (or the pseudogene TRBV3-2) with TRBJ1-5, with TRBD1 matching 10 bases. J was trimmed by 7 bases and V by 4 bases; bases with no gene match: 7. Germline lookup yields CDR1 LGHDT and CDR2 YNNKEL (reference sequence). This CDR3 region has 15 residues. Here the CDR3 DNA reads TGTGCCAGCAGCCGGGGACAGGGGATCGGCCAGCCCCAGCATTTT. Its translation is CASSRGQGIGQPQHF.

The CDR3 DNA is TGTGCCAGCAAGAGACAGGCCAACACTGAAGCTTTCTTT. It specifies CASKRQANTEAFF. The rearrangement joins TRBV12-3 or TRBV12-4 to TRBJ1-1; maybe TRBD1 (6 bases). The CDR3 spans 13 residues. V was pared by 7 bases and J by 2 bases, with 11 bases between.

The gene calls are TRBV10-1 and TRBJ2-7; TRBD1 matches 8 bases. Germline lookup yields CDR1 WNHNN and CDR2 SYGVQD (reference sequence). The CDR3 sequence is 15 residues long. Losses at the gene ends were 6 bases for V and 3 bases for J; bases not matched to a gene: 10. For the CDR3, the DNA is TGCGCCAGCAGCGAAGTATACAGGGGGGACTACGAGCAGTACTTC. This translates into CASSEVYRGDYEQYF.

The chain joins TRBV6-6 to TRBJ1-1, with D perhaps matching TRBD1 (5 bases). The CDR3 consists of 13 residues. Germline values: CDR1 MNHNY, CDR2 SVGAGI (reference sequence). The V end was cut by 5 bases, the J end by 2 bases, with 9 bases between. DNA for the CDR3: TGTGCCAGCAGTACGACAGAAAACACTGAAGCTTTCTTT. Protein: CASSTTENTEAFF.

The chain employs TRBV7-6 and TRBJ2-1, with a possible D match to TRBD2 (5 bases). The V gene's germline CDR1 is SGHVS and CDR2 FNYEAQ. CDR3 length: 14 residues. Trimming left V 3 bases short and J 6 bases short, with 12 bases between. CDR3: CASSFSVLSNEQFF. The CDR3 DNA reads as TGTGCCAGCAGCTTTAGCGTGCTGAGCAATGAGCAGTTCTTC.